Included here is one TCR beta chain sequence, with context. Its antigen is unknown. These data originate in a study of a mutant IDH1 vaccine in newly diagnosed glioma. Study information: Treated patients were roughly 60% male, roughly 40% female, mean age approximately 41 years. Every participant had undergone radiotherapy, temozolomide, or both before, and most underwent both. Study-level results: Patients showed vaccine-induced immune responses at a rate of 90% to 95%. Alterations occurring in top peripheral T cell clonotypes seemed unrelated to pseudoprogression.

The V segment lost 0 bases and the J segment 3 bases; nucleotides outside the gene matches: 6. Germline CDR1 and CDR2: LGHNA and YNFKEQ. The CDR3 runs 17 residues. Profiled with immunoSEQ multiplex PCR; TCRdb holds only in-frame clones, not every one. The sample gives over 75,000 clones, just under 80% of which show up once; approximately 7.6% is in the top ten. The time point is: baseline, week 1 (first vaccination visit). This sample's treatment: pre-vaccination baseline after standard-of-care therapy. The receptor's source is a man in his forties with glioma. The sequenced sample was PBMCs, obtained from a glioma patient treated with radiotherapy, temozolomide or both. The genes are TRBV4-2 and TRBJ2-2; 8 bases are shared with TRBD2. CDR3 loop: CASSQEYKREYTGELFF. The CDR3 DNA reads TGTGCCAGCAGCCAAGAATATAAGCGGGAGTACACCGGGGAGCTGTTTTTT.